The 23 T cell receptor beta chains given below trace back to one sample, sequenced in a study of post-analysis software for immune sequencing data. Their specific antigens are unknown. The study's findings and limits: The five TRBV segments detected at higher frequency in patients than in controls included TRBV5-6, TRBV5-1 and TRBV20-1.

Researchers reported that TCR beta cDNA libraries carried unique molecular identifiers. From the PCR reads, TCRdb called clonotypes with MiXCR, one entry per CDR3 protein. There are fewer than 700,000 distinct CDR3 sequences in the sample; roughly two fifths occur only once, and around 1.7% lies in the top ten. The sample taken for sequencing was blood. The receptors shown here come from a girl aged 10 to 17 with multiple sclerosis.

In its sample, this clonotype was seen a few times. This sequence joins TRBV6-5 and TRBJ2-3, with D hard to call. Germline V gene lookup returns CDR1 MNHEY and CDR2 SVGAGI. Trimming took off 0 bases at V and 3 bases at J, with 10 bases between the two ends. This CDR3 contains 15 residues. The CDR3 loop reads CASSYSPYRTDTQYF. The CDR3, as DNA: TGTGCCAGCAGTTACTCCCCCTATAGAACAGATACGCAGTATTTT.

The chain is built from TRBV5-1 and TRBJ2-7; no clear D. The germline gives CDR1 SGHRS, CDR2 YFSETQ. V dropped 1 base and J dropped 0 bases, with 11 bases sitting between them. This CDR3 has 15 residues. CDR3 loop: CASSLISGISYEQYF. The CDR3 DNA is TGCGCCAGCAGCTTGATTTCCGGCATCTCCTACGAGCAGTACTTC.

This chain links TRBV12-3 or TRBV12-4 with TRBJ1-2; D might be TRBD1 (6 bases). The germline V and J ends were trimmed by 9 bases and 2 bases, with 19 bases remaining between them. CDR3 size: 15 residues. This CDR3 reads CASVGGPRPNYGYTF. As DNA, the CDR3 is TGTGCCAGTGTGGGGGGGCCTCGACCAAACTATGGCTACACCTTC.

This clonotype was observed a handful of times. The rearrangement uses TRBV5-1 and TRBJ2-1; D is possibly TRBD2 (7 bases). Germline assignment: CDR1 SGHRS and CDR2 YFSETQ. CDR3 length: 15 residues. Trimming took 0 bases from V and 6 from J, leaving 13 bases between them. The CDR3 here is CASSLGGGLINEQFF. CDR3 DNA: TGCGCCAGCAGCTTGGGGGGGGGCCTTATCAATGAGCAGTTCTTC.

The CDR3 DNA follows: TGTGCCAGCAGTTTATCCTTAGCGGGGGGTTGGGAGCAGTACTTC. It is translated as CASSLSLAGGWEQYF. This chain connects TRBV12-3 or TRBV12-4 to TRBJ2-7; TRBD2 matches 10 bases. This CDR3 spans 15 amino acids. The junction had 8 bases not matched to a gene; V was cut back by 2 bases and J by 7 bases.

The rearrangement links TRBV29-1 to TRBJ2-5; D call uncertain. CDR1 SQVTM and CDR2 ANQGSEA come from the germline V gene. Trimming removed 7 bases from V and 1 base from J, with 4 bases in between. The CDR3 extends over 10 amino acids. The CDR3 DNA sequence: TGCAGCGGGGCCCAAGAGACCCAGTACTTC. Protein: CSGAQETQYF.

This clonotype was seen only a few times. The chain joins TRBV12-3 or TRBV12-4 to TRBJ2-5; D possibly corresponds to TRBD2 (5 bases). The V end was cut by 7 bases, the J end by 2 bases, with 17 bases between. This CDR3 has 15 residues. In DNA, the CDR3 is TGTGCCAGCATGGGAGTCCAAGGCAGGCAAGAGACCCAGTACTTC. Its translation is CASMGVQGRQETQYF.

V is TRBV12-3 or TRBV12-4 and J is TRBJ1-5; 7 nucleotides align to TRBD1. J was trimmed by 0 bases and V by 0 bases; bases with no gene match: 5. The CDR3 is 17 residues long. CDR3 amino acids: CASSLAVTGASNQPQHF. CDR3 nucleotide sequence: TGTGCCAGCAGTTTAGCGGTCACAGGGGCTAGCAATCAGCCCCAGCATTTT.

This clonotype occurred a few times. This chain joins TRBV20-1 and TRBJ2-7; D unclear. Germline V gene sequence: CDR1 DFQATT, CDR2 SNEGSKA (reference sequence). With 1 base removed from V and 3 bases from J, the gap between germline ends came to 10 bases. This CDR3 spans 13 amino acids. Written as DNA, the CDR3 is TGCAGTGCTAGAGGGGGTAACGACTACGAGCAGTACTTC. It specifies CSARGGNDYEQYF.

This clonotype was counted between two and nine times. The J gene is TRBJ1-2, the V gene TRBV5-1, with 10 bases identical to TRBD1. This CDR3 is 15 amino acids long. Trimming cost V 0 bases and J 3 bases; bases outside gene matches: 2. The germline CDR1 and CDR2 sequences are SGHRS and YFSETQ. The CDR3 DNA reads TGCGCCAGCAGCTTGGGACAGGGGGCTGACTATGGCTACACCTTC. Translated, it gives CASSLGQGADYGYTF.

The rearrangement joins TRBV28 to TRBJ2-3; 9 bases line up with TRBD1. This CDR3 region has 15 residues. Germline values: CDR1 MDHEN, CDR2 SYDVKM. With 8 bases clipped from V and 3 bases from J, the junction kept 9 bases outside the gene matches. CDR3 amino acids: CASLGGTGNTDTQYF. The CDR3 region has the DNA TGTGCCAGCCTGGGCGGGACAGGGAATACAGATACGCAGTATTTT.

This clonotype has only a few counts. The chain carries TRBV20-1 and TRBJ1-2; D is unresolved. The CDR3 sequence is 15 residues long. In germline, CDR1 is DFQATT, CDR2 SNEGSKA (reference sequence). The V gene lost 0 bases and the J gene lost 0 bases, with 11 bases spanning the gap. For the CDR3, the DNA is TGCAGTGCTAGAGATCTACTAAGGGCTAACTATGGCTACACCTTC. Protein: CSARDLLRANYGYTF.

The V gene is TRBV5-1, the J gene TRBJ2-3; D is perhaps TRBD1 (5 bases). Trimming pared 2 bases from V and 2 bases from J, leaving 12 bases between. The CDR3 has 15 residues. Germline CDR1 is SGHRS and CDR2 is YFSETQ. This CDR3 is CASSLQDLDTDTQYF. The CDR3 nucleotides are TGCGCCAGCAGCTTACAGGACCTGGACACAGATACGCAGTATTTT. Full variable domain (outside the CDR3, taken from reference TRBV5-1 and TRBJ2-3): KAGVTQTPRYLIKTRGQQVTLSCSPISGHRSVSWYQQTPGQGLQFLFEYFSETQRNKGNFPGRFSGRQFSNSRSEMNVSTLELGDSALYLCASSLQDLDTDTQYFGPGTRLTVL.

This clonotype has only a few counts. The rearrangement uses TRBV7-9 and TRBJ2-4; no clear D. The CDR3 sequence is 12 residues long. Trimming took 8 bases from V and 0 from J, leaving 5 bases between them. Germline assignment: CDR1 SEHNR and CDR2 FQNEAQ (reference sequence). CDR3 bases: TGTGCCAGCGGCCAAGCCAAAAACATTCAGTACTTC. Protein sequence: CASGQAKNIQYF. Complete variable domain (other parts from reference TRBV7-9 and TRBJ2-4): DTGVSQNPRHKITKRGQNVTFRCDPISEHNRLYWYRQTLGQGPEFLTYFQNEAQLEKSRLLSDRFSAERPKGSFSTLEIQRTEQGDSAMYLCASGQAKNIQYFGAGTRLSVL.

The chain employs TRBV29-1 and TRBJ2-7; the match to TRBD1 covers 8 bases. Judging by the DNA end, TRBJ2-5 fits better; the J call may be wrong. The CDR3 has 12 residues. Germline values: CDR1 SQVTM, CDR2 ANQGSEA. The CDR3 nucleotides read TGCAGCGCTAGCAGGGGGCTGGAGACCCAGTACTTC. Its translation is CSASRGLETQYF.

This clonotype was seen more than once but under ten times. This chain joins TRBV3-1 and TRBJ2-3; 14 nucleotides align to TRBD2. There are 17 residues in the CDR3. Germline CDR1 LGHDT, CDR2 YNNKEL (reference sequence). The V gene end was trimmed by 4 bases and the J gene end by 5 bases; junction bases not matched to a gene: 8. The CDR3, as DNA: TGTGCCAGCAGCCCAATGACTAGCGGGGGGGCGGGAGATACGCAGTATTTT. It specifies CASSPMTSGGAGDTQYF.

V usage is TRBV10-3 and J usage is TRBJ2-4; 10 bases match TRBD1. This CDR3 contains 16 residues. The J segment lost 13 bases and the V segment lost 5 bases, leaving 17 bases of the junction unmatched. CDR1 and CDR2 from the germline V gene are ENHRY and SYGVKD. CDR3 in DNA: TGTGCCATCAGTCGACAGGGGGCCGGCTCCTACAATGAGCAGTACTTC. As protein: CAISRQGAGSYNEQYF.

This clonotype was detected only a few times. CDR3 amino acids: CASSLVWRDRAGEQYF. The DNA for the CDR3 is TGTGCCAGCAGCTTAGTGTGGCGGGACAGGGCAGGGGAGCAGTACTTC. The chain couples TRBV7-6 to TRBJ2-7, with TRBD1 matching 9 bases. The CDR3 extends over 16 amino acids. The germline V gene has CDR1 SGHVS and CDR2 FNYEAQ. The trim removed 1 base at V and 7 bases at J, leaving 11 bases unmatched.

The chain joins TRBV12-3 or TRBV12-4 to TRBJ1-1; perhaps TRBD1 as D (6 bases). This CDR3 is 14 amino acids long. V was clipped by 4 bases and J by 3 bases, with 12 bases between them. The CDR3, as DNA: TGTGCCAGCAGTTCCCAAGGACAGTACACTGAAGCTTTCTTT. Encoded protein: CASSSQGQYTEAFF.

V is TRBV2 and J is TRBJ2-1; no clear D gene. CDR3 length equals 15 residues. The ends were cut back, 4 bases at V and 3 bases at J, with 13 bases in the middle. Germline CDR1 SNHLY, CDR2 FYNNEI. The DNA of the CDR3 is TGTGCCAGCAGTGGTGGCCGTACGAGCTACAATGAGCAGTTCTTC. It is translated as CASSGGRTSYNEQFF.

As for this clonotype: A much more abundant neighbour one base away suggests this may be a read error. The chain joins TRBV12-3 or TRBV12-4 to TRBJ1-2, with D tentatively TRBD1 (5 bases). The CDR3 is 13 amino acids. Trimming took off 3 bases at V and 4 bases at J, with 9 bases between the two ends. DNA for the CDR3: TGTGCCAGCAGTTTTCCAGGGATCTATGGCTACACCTTC. Translated: CASSFPGIYGYTF.

The chain is built from TRBV2 and TRBJ2-1; 10 nucleotides match TRBD1. V shed 5 bases and J 0 bases; nucleotides not matched to a gene: 7. This CDR3 spans 17 amino acids. CDR1 and CDR2 (germline): SNHLY, FYNNEI. As DNA, the CDR3 is TGTGCCAGCAGTCCAGGGACAGGGGTGGGCTCCTACAATGAGCAGTTCTTC. Its protein is CASSPGTGVGSYNEQFF.

This clonotype was observed a handful of times. The genes are TRBV12-3 or TRBV12-4 and TRBJ1-6; 10 positions match TRBD1. The trim removed 2 bases at V and 7 bases at J, leaving 2 bases unmatched. The CDR3 totals 15 residues. CDR3 in amino acids: CASSLRTGGNSPLHF. For the CDR3, the DNA is TGTGCCAGCAGTTTAAGGACAGGGGGGAATTCACCCCTCCACTTT.